The 12 T cell receptor beta chains presented below share a single source sample, sequenced in a study of T cell changes during pregnancy in multiple sclerosis. Profiling relied on immunoSEQ multiplex PCR, and the TCRdb table lists in-frame clones only, not all of them. Of about 59,000 clones in the sample, more than 85% were seen once. The specimen comprised peripheral blood, sampled in the third trimester of pregnancy. The receptors stem from a female donor in good health, enrolled as a control in a pregnancy study.

This chain links TRBV5-1 with TRBJ2-5, with D possibly TRBD2 on 5 matching bases. The CDR3 is 15 residues long. The germline CDR1 and CDR2 sequences are SGHRS and YFSETQ. Trimming pared 0 bases from V and 7 bases from J, leaving 16 bases between. The CDR3 loop is CASSLDDKREGTQYF. Written as DNA, the CDR3 is TGCGCCAGCAGCTTGGATGACAAACGCGAGGGGACCCAGTACTTC.

This clone was seen a single time. The rearrangement links TRBV27 to TRBJ2-7, with D possibly TRBD1 on 6 matching bases. The V gene lost 1 base and the J gene lost 9 bases, with 22 bases spanning the gap. The CDR3 has 16 residues. In germline, CDR1 is MNHEY, CDR2 SMNVEV (reference sequence). CDR3 nucleotide sequence: TGTGCCAGCAGTTTATTCGTCTACGGACAGTTGAGTGGGCAGTACTTC. It yields the protein CASSLFVYGQLSGQYF.

J is TRBJ2-5 and V is TRBV28, with D perhaps TRBD2 (6 bases). This CDR3 contains 14 residues. Per germline, CDR1 MDHEN and CDR2 SYDVKM. Trimming pared 6 bases from V and 2 bases from J, leaving 13 bases between. CDR3 protein: CASSYGLPQETQYF. CDR3 sequence (DNA): TGTGCCAGCAGCTATGGACTACCACAAGAGACCCAGTACTTC.

CDR3 residues: CASSFRGSTEAFF. Here the CDR3 DNA reads TGTGCCAGCAGCTTCAGGGGGAGCACTGAAGCTTTCTTT. The chain has TRBV5-4 and TRBJ1-1, with TRBD1 matching 7 bases. The V and J ends lost 2 bases and 4 bases, in that order; junction bases with no gene match: 2. The V gene's germline CDR1 is SGHNT and CDR2 YYREEE (reference sequence). The CDR3 is 13 residues long.

The chain has TRBV5-6 and TRBJ2-1, with 11 bases lining up with TRBD2. V shed 3 bases and J 9 bases; nucleotides not matched to a gene: 11. The CDR3 totals 16 residues. Germline CDR1 is SGHDT and CDR2 is YYEEEE. The CDR3 region is CASSSGTSGIYAEQFF. Here the CDR3 DNA reads TGTGCCAGCAGCTCCGGGACTAGCGGTATCTACGCTGAGCAGTTCTTC.

The V and J genes are TRBV14 and TRBJ1-1; the D is unclear. V was shortened by 0 bases and J by 1 base, with 3 bases between the two germline ends. The germline CDR1 and CDR2 sequences are SGHDN and FVKESK. The CDR3 consists of 13 residues. The CDR3 sequence: CASSQDQNTEAFF. Written as DNA, the CDR3 is TGTGCCAGCAGCCAAGATCAGAACACTGAAGCTTTCTTT.

This chain links TRBV6-1 with TRBJ2-5; weak D call: TRBD2 (5 bases). Per the germline V gene, CDR1 is MNHNS and CDR2 is SASEGT. This CDR3 has 12 residues. Trimming took off 6 bases at V and 7 bases at J, with 12 bases between the two ends. The CDR3 loop is CASRDSSRTQYF. Written as DNA, the CDR3 is TGTGCCAGCAGGGACTCCTCGCGGACCCAGTACTTC.

The gene calls are TRBV5-6 and TRBJ1-1; D ambiguous. The ends were cut back, 4 bases at V and 8 bases at J, with 9 bases in the middle. CDR3 length: 11 amino acids. Looked up from germline, CDR1 is SGHDT and CDR2 is YYEEEE. CDR3 nucleotide sequence: TGTGCCAGCAGCGTTGCGGCAGAAGCTTTCTTT. This encodes CASSVAAEAFF.

The V and J genes are TRBV28 and TRBJ1-5, with D perhaps matching TRBD1 (6 bases). Trimming took off 3 bases at V and 6 bases at J, with 12 bases between the two ends. The CDR3 is 14 amino acids. The germline V gene has CDR1 MDHEN and CDR2 SYDVKM. The chain's CDR3 is CASSFMGASQPQHF. In DNA form, the CDR3 reads TGTGCCAGCAGTTTCATGGGGGCGAGTCAGCCCCAGCATTTT.

V and J are TRBV30 and TRBJ1-5, with 8 bases fitting TRBD1. CDR1 and CDR2 from the germline V gene are GTSNPN and SVGIG (reference sequence). V was pared by 0 bases and J by 1 base, with 5 bases of the junction left unmatched. CDR3 size: 16 residues. CDR3 bases: TGTGCCTGGAGTGTACCTAGGACAGGGAGCAATCAGCCCCAGCATTTT. Amino acids: CAWSVPRTGSNQPQHF.

The rearrangement uses TRBV11-3 and TRBJ2-1; TRBD2 aligns across 10 bases. Germline assignment: CDR1 SGHNT and CDR2 YENEEA. The CDR3 has 15 residues. After removal of 5 bases from V and 7 bases from J, the junction contained 8 bases not matched to a gene. This chain's CDR3 is CASSLLAGVRNEQFF. The CDR3 DNA sequence: TGTGCCAGCAGCCTTCTAGCGGGAGTAAGGAATGAGCAGTTCTTC.

The V call is TRBV18, the J call TRBJ2-3; D is perhaps TRBD1 (5 bases). This CDR3 is built from 15 residues. Germline V gene lookup returns CDR1 KGHSH and CDR2 LQKENI. The V end lost 3 bases, the J end lost 5 bases, and 15 bases lay between the germline ends. This CDR3 is CASSPRQKLGDTQYF. The CDR3 DNA reads as TGTGCCAGCTCACCGCGACAGAAACTGGGAGATACGCAGTATTTT.